This T cell receptor (beta chain) was retrieved from a study of siplizumab effects on memory and regulatory T cells. CDR1 SGHDT and CDR2 YYEEEE come from the germline V gene. Trimming removed 4 bases at V and 5 bases at J, with 18 bases between. This CDR3 comprises 15 residues. In three donor pairs, unstimulated naive, memory, effector memory and TEMRA subsets were sequenced. Repertoires were generated with immunoSEQ multiplex PCR, while TCRdb's copy carries only in-frame clones and drops some. Among just over 60,000 clones listed, 79% were seen once. Sequenced material: memory CD4+ T cells sorted from blood. The chain links TRBV5-6 to TRBJ1-1, with D maybe TRBD1 (6 bases). This clonotype was obtained from a human donor in good health. The CDR3 protein is CASSRDRGAGTEAFF. The CDR3 nucleotides read TGTGCCAGCAGCCGGGACCGGGGGGCGGGGACTGAAGCTTTCTTT.